The 18 T cell receptor beta chains presented below share a single source sample, sequenced in a study of CD8 T cells in Susac syndrome. Random hexamers were used to reverse transcribe roughly 0.5 to 1 ug of RNA. From the immunoSEQ multiplex PCR reads, TCRdb called clonotypes with MiXCR, one entry per CDR3 protein. Among approximately 110,000 distinct CDR3 sequences listed, 85% to 95% were seen once. The sample consisted of CD8+ T cells from PBMCs. The receptors were gathered from a human donor with multiple sclerosis.

This clonotype has only one observation. The genes are TRBV10-1 and TRBJ2-2; unclear D gene. This CDR3 has 16 residues. Germline assignment: CDR1 WNHNN and CDR2 SYGVQD (reference sequence). V was trimmed by 6 bases and J by 2 bases, leaving 16 bases between them. The CDR3 nucleotides read TGCGCCAGCAGCGAACTGAGGTCTAGAAACACCGGGGAGCTGTTTTTT. This codes for CASSELRSRNTGELFF.

This clonotype was picked up a small number of times. This rearrangement joins TRBV5-4 to TRBJ2-7; 11 bases fit TRBD1. Losses at the gene ends were 2 bases for V and 3 bases for J; bases not matched to a gene: 4. The CDR3 has 15 residues. The V gene's germline CDR1 is SGHNT and CDR2 YYREEE (reference sequence). CDR3 in DNA: TGTGCCAGCAGCTTCTGGACAGGGGGCATCTACGAGCAGTACTTC. Encoded protein: CASSFWTGGIYEQYF.

The V and J genes are TRBV25-1 and TRBJ2-5; D remains ambiguous. Germline CDR1 is MGHDK and CDR2 is SYGVNS. This CDR3 is 11 amino acids long. Deletions cut 4 bases from V and 5 bases from J, with 5 bases between. CDR3 in amino acids: CASSVSETQYF. The DNA for the CDR3 is TGTGCCAGCAGTGTCTCGGAGACCCAGTACTTC.

V and J are TRBV4-1 and TRBJ2-6; D may be TRBD2 (6 bases). The ends were cut back, 0 bases at V and 2 bases at J, with 14 bases in the middle. The CDR3 covers 18 residues. From germline, CDR1 is MGHRA and CDR2 YSYEKL. The CDR3 DNA reads TGCGCCAGCAGCCAAGAGGGGTCTACGGGGGCTGGGGCCAACGTCCTGACTTTC. As protein: CASSQEGSTGAGANVLTF.

This chain links TRBV2 with TRBJ1-2; D is perhaps TRBD1 (6 bases). With 4 bases removed from V and 6 bases from J, the gap between germline ends came to 27 bases. The CDR3 extends over 18 amino acids. CDR1 and CDR2 (germline): SNHLY, FYNNEI. The CDR3 loop is CASSGGNRVVFYKDGYTF. CDR3 DNA: TGTGCCAGCAGTGGGGGAAACAGGGTGGTCTTCTATAAGGATGGCTACACCTTC.

This chain uses TRBV7-8 with TRBJ2-2; D may be TRBD1 or TRBD2 (5 bases each). Germline loops: CDR1 SGHVS, CDR2 FQNEAQ. V shed 2 bases and J shed 4 bases, with 11 bases lying between them. This CDR3 comprises 15 residues. Written as DNA, the CDR3 is TGTGCCAGCAGCTTAATCGGGGACGGCACCGGGGAGCTGTTTTTT. This gives the protein CASSLIGDGTGELFF. The complete variable domain, with remaining parts taken from reference TRBV7-8 and TRBJ2-2, reads GAGVSQSPRYKVAKRGQDVALRCDPISGHVSLFWYQQALGQGPEFLTYFQNEAQLDKSGLPSDRFFAERPEGSVSTLKIQRTQQEDSAVYLCASSLIGDGTGELFFGEGSRLTVL.

This chain joins TRBV3-1 and TRBJ2-5, with 10 bases lining up with TRBD1. CDR1 LGHDT and CDR2 YNNKEL come from the germline V gene (reference sequence). Unmatched junction bases numbered 18, after V lost 4 bases and J lost 4 bases. This CDR3 contains 19 residues. The DNA for the CDR3 is TGTGCCAGCAGCCCCAGTATTCTGGACAGGGGGGGATTTGTAGAGACCCAGTACTTC. It is translated as CASSPSILDRGGFVETQYF.

The chain uses TRBV9 and TRBJ2-2; either TRBD1 or TRBD2 may supply D (5 bases each). CDR1 and CDR2 from the germline V gene are SGDLS and YYNGEE. The CDR3 is made up of 16 amino acids. V shed 3 bases and J shed 0 bases, with 12 bases lying between them. The CDR3 bases are TGTGCCAGCAGCGCCCCCGGGACGGCGAACACCGGGGAGCTGTTTTTT. It yields the protein CASSAPGTANTGELFF.

This sequence joins TRBV7-6 and TRBJ1-5; D gene ambiguous. CDR1 is SGHVS, CDR2 FNYEAQ, per germline. V was trimmed by 2 bases and J by 0 bases, leaving 14 bases between them. This CDR3 has 17 residues. The CDR3 here is CASSLNEGVYSNQPQHF. CDR3 sequence (DNA): TGTGCCAGCAGCTTAAACGAGGGAGTATATAGCAATCAGCCCCAGCATTTT.

This chain joins TRBV29-1 and TRBJ1-2; TRBD1 might be the D (5 bases). Germline assignment: CDR1 SQVTM and CDR2 ANQGSEA. Trimming took 5 bases from V and 4 from J, leaving 23 bases between them. The CDR3 totals 16 residues. The CDR3 loop is CSVTQGEVVNLYGYTF. The CDR3 DNA is TGCAGCGTTACCCAGGGTGAGGTAGTTAACCTCTATGGCTACACCTTC.

This chain joins TRBV7-6 and TRBJ1-1; TRBD1 matches 7 bases. The V gene's germline CDR1 is SGHVS and CDR2 FNYEAQ. There are 14 residues in the CDR3. Losses at the gene ends were 1 base for V and 4 bases for J; bases not matched to a gene: 3. CDR3 residues: CASSLEGAATEAFF. DNA for the CDR3: TGTGCCAGCAGCTTAGAGGGGGCGGCCACTGAAGCTTTCTTT.

The V and J genes are TRBV7-9 and TRBJ1-1; 10 nucleotides align to TRBD1. CDR1 is SEHNR, CDR2 FQNEAQ, per germline (reference sequence). The CDR3 runs to 14 residues. V was clipped by 5 bases and J by 6 bases; unmatched bases: 6. The CDR3 DNA reads TGTGCCAGCAGCCTGGGACAGGGGTTCCCTGAAGCTTTCTTT. It yields the protein CASSLGQGFPEAFF.

V usage is TRBV19 and J usage is TRBJ2-2; TRBD1 is a possible D gene (5 bases). With 7 bases removed from V and 3 bases from J, the gap between germline ends came to 12 bases. The CDR3 is 14 residues long. Germline V lookup: CDR1 LNHDA, CDR2 SQIVND (reference sequence). For the CDR3, the DNA is TGTGCCAGTATGGCAGGGCCCTACACCGGGGAGCTGTTTTTT. Protein product: CASMAGPYTGELFF. The variable domain in full, with the rest retrieved from reference TRBV19 and TRBJ2-2, is DGGITQSPKYLFRKEGQNVTLSCEQNLNHDAMYWYRQDPGQGLRLIYYSQIVNDFQKGDIAEGYSVSREKKESFPLTVTSAQKNPTAFYLCASMAGPYTGELFFGEGSRLTVL.

The chain uses TRBV11-2 and TRBJ2-7, with 7 positions matching TRBD1. V shed 1 base, J shed 2 bases, and the junction held 5 bases outside the gene matches. The CDR3 extends over 15 amino acids. The germline gives CDR1 SGHAT, CDR2 FQNNGV. Written as DNA, the CDR3 is TGTGCCAGCAGCTTAGCCCAACAGGGGACCTACGAGCAGTACTTC. As protein: CASSLAQQGTYEQYF.

V usage is TRBV15 and J usage is TRBJ2-5; D could derive from TRBD1 or TRBD2 (5 bases each). The V end lost 0 bases, the J end lost 5 bases, and 19 bases lay between the germline ends. CDR3 length: 17 amino acids. Germline V gene sequence: CDR1 LNHNV, CDR2 YYDKDF (reference sequence). The CDR3 region is CATSRDQRGRSRETQYF. The CDR3 DNA is TGTGCCACCAGCAGAGATCAGAGGGGACGGAGCCGGGAGACCCAGTACTTC.

J is TRBJ1-3 and V is TRBV9; D not certain. V was pared by 0 bases and J by 5 bases, with 15 bases between. Germline-derived CDR1 and CDR2 are SGDLS and YYNGEE. The CDR3 is 16 residues long. The chain's CDR3 is CASSVEVGAERNTIYF. The CDR3 DNA follows: TGTGCCAGCAGCGTAGAGGTGGGCGCCGAAAGAAACACCATATATTTT.

CDR3 sequence (DNA): TGCAGCGTTGAGGGAGTCCTGGCCGGGGAGCTGTTTTTT. Its protein is CSVEGVLAGELFF. The rearrangement joins TRBV29-1 to TRBJ2-2, with a weak D call TRBD2 (5 bases). Germline V gives CDR1 SQVTM, CDR2 ANQGSEA. CDR3 length: 13 residues. With 3 bases removed from V and 6 bases from J, the gap between germline ends came to 11 bases.

This clonotype has just one count. The chain couples TRBV7-9 to TRBJ1-2, with TRBD1 identical over 7 bases. V shed 6 bases, J shed 0 bases, and the junction held 7 bases outside the gene matches. CDR3 size: 15 residues. Germline CDR1 and CDR2: SEHNR and FQNEAQ (reference sequence). This CDR3 reads CASRGAQGANYGYTF. CDR3 DNA sequence: TGTGCCAGCAGGGGGGCCCAGGGGGCTAACTATGGCTACACCTTC.